A selection of T cell receptor beta chains follows, all from one sample in a study of shared clonotypes between healthy human individuals. Measured with immunoSEQ multiplex PCR; TCRdb has only the in-frame clones, and not every one. The top ten clones hold about 12% of a sample with about 490,000 clones, approximately 78% of them seen once. The sample consisted of PBMCs. Receptor source: a woman in her forties in good health. Some clones in this sample may be carry-over from other donors' samples. The CDR3 runs from the conserved cysteine through the conserved F or W. The D gene is left open where the match is weak. Clone size is given for some rows only: seen once, a few or many times, or a class if the clone is expanded.

J: TRBJ2-2
V: TRBV30
size: NA
D: NA
DNA: TGTGCCTGGAGTGTATCCGGGCCCGGGGAGCTGTTTTTT
CDR3: CAWSVSGPGELFF

J: TRBJ2-7
V: TRBV9
size: NA
D: TRBD1
DNA: TGTGCCAGCAGCAAGACACAGGGGGCCACATCCGAGCAGTACTTC
CDR3: CASSKTQGATSEQYF

J: TRBJ2-3
V: TRBV28
size: NA
D: TRBD2
DNA: TGTGCCAGCAGTTCCCGGACTAGCGGGACTTCAGATACGCAGTATTTT
CDR3: CASSSRTSGTSDTQYF

J: TRBJ1-1
V: TRBV30
size: NA
D: NA
DNA: TGTGCCTGGAGTGTAGCCAGGGGCACTGAAGCTTTCTTT
CDR3: CAWSVARGTEAFF

J: TRBJ2-4
V: TRBV19
size: NA
D: TRBD1
DNA: TGTGCCAGTAGTAGGGGGACAGGAGAAGCCAAAAACATTCAGTACTTC
CDR3: CASSRGTGEAKNIQYF

J: TRBJ2-1
V: TRBV28
size: NA
D: NA
DNA: TGTGCCAGCAGTTTATTGGCAGGCGAGCAGTTCTTC
CDR3: CASSLLAGEQFF

J: TRBJ1-1
V: TRBV27
size: NA
D: NA
DNA: TGTGCCAGCAGTGCGGGGGCTGCTTTTGGGGCTTTCTTT
CDR3: CASSAGAAFGAFF

J: TRBJ2-3
V: TRBV9
size: NA
D: TRBD2
DNA: TGTGCCAGCAGCGTAAGCGGGGCTAGCACAGATACGCAGTATTTT
CDR3: CASSVSGASTDTQYF

J: TRBJ2-5
V: TRBV2
size: NA
D: NA
DNA: TGTGCCAGCAGTGAATACAGGGAGGAGACCCAGTACTTC
CDR3: CASSEYREETQYF

J: TRBJ2-3
V: TRBV21-1
size: NA
D: NA
DNA: TGTGCCAGCAGCAAAGGGAGGACAGGGTCAGATACGCAGTATTTT
CDR3: CASSKGRTGSDTQYF

J: TRBJ2-2
V: TRBV5-1
size: NA
D: TRBD1
DNA: TGCGCCAGCAGCTCGTTACCCGGGACAGTGAACACCGGGGAGCTGTTTTTT
CDR3: CASSSLPGTVNTGELFF

J: TRBJ2-3
V: TRBV4-2
size: NA
D: TRBD1
DNA: TGTGCCAGCAGCCAAGATCAGGGGGCCGAGGGGGCAGATACGCAGTATTTT
CDR3: CASSQDQGAEGADTQYF

J: TRBJ1-1
V: TRBV29-1
size: NA
D: NA
DNA: TGCAGCGCTAATAGTGAGGGGTACACTGAAGCTTTCTTT
CDR3: CSANSEGYTEAFF

J: TRBJ2-2
V: TRBV15
size: NA
D: NA
DNA: TGTGCCACCAGTTCCGGCCAGGACGCCGGGGAGCTGTTTTTT
CDR3: CATSSGQDAGELFF

J: TRBJ2-3
V: TRBV9
size: NA
D: NA
DNA: TGTGCCAGCAGAACGGAGGGTACAGATACGCAGTATTTT
CDR3: CASRTEGTDTQYF

J: TRBJ1-6
V: TRBV27
size: once
D: NA
DNA: TGTGCCAGCAGTCCCTACAGCGCGGGGGGGGCCCTCCACTTT
CDR3: CASSPYSAGGALHF

J: TRBJ2-1
V: TRBV27
size: NA
D: TRBD1
DNA: TGTGCCCTCCTGGGCCCCCCGCAGTCCTCCGGACAGGGGGCTCGCAATGAGCAGTTCTTC
CDR3: CALLGPPQSSGQGARNEQFF

J: TRBJ2-3
V: TRBV5-4
size: NA
D: NA
DNA: TGTGCCAGCAGCTTGAATGTTGGCACAGATACGCAGTATTTT
CDR3: CASSLNVGTDTQYF

J: TRBJ2-1
V: TRBV30
size: NA
D: TRBD2
DNA: TGTGCCTGGAATGCGGGGCGGGAGGGCCGATTTGAGCAGTTCTTC
CDR3: CAWNAGREGRFEQFF

J: TRBJ1-2
V: TRBV11-2
size: NA
D: NA
DNA: TGTGCCAGCAGCTTAGAGGGCACGAACTATGGCTACACCTTC
CDR3: CASSLEGTNYGYTF

J: TRBJ1-1
V: TRBV27
size: few
D: TRBD1
DNA: TGTGCCAGCAGGGGGGACAGGGTCGGCGCTTTCTTT
CDR3: CASRGDRVGAFF

J: TRBJ1-2
V: TRBV18
size: NA
D: NA
DNA: TGTGCCAGCTCACTCGGTGGGGGGAACTATGGCTACACCTTC
CDR3: CASSLGGGNYGYTF

J: TRBJ2-5
V: TRBV4-3
size: once
D: TRBD2
DNA: TGCGCCAGCAGCCGCCGATCCGGGACTAGCGGAGAGACCCAGTACTTC
CDR3: CASSRRSGTSGETQYF

J: TRBJ2-7
V: TRBV7-8
size: NA
D: NA
DNA: TGTGCCAGCAGCTTCGGGGGGCGCGACGAGCAGTACTTC
CDR3: CASSFGGRDEQYF

J: TRBJ2-7
V: TRBV6-5
size: NA
D: TRBD1
DNA: TGTGCCAGCAGTTATGGGACAGCCCAATTCAACGACGAGCAGTACTTC
CDR3: CASSYGTAQFNDEQYF

J: TRBJ2-7
V: TRBV5-5
size: NA
D: TRBD1
DNA: TGTGCCAGCAGCTTGACCGGACAGGGGGACTACGAGCAGTACTTC
CDR3: CASSLTGQGDYEQYF

J: TRBJ2-2
V: TRBV4-1
size: once
D: NA
DNA: TGCGCCAGCAGCCACCCCAGGGGTCGAACCGGGGAGCTGTTTTTT
CDR3: CASSHPRGRTGELFF

J: TRBJ2-3
V: TRBV5-1
size: NA
D: NA
DNA: TGCGCCAGCAGGAAAGCGGCCCAAGATACGCAGTATTTT
CDR3: CASRKAAQDTQYF

J: TRBJ1-2
V: TRBV6-5
size: NA
D: NA
DNA: TGTGCCAGCAGTTACATCCCCTTCAGGGCCAACTATGGCTACACCTTC
CDR3: CASSYIPFRANYGYTF